The clone carrying this T cell receptor (beta chain) was seen only a few times. The entry originates in a study of blood T cell repertoires in COVID-19. Across the study: COVID-19 samples, acute and convalescent, were from the United States, Italy and Spain. In each case, the material was cDNA or gDNA derived from T cells, B-cell-depleted T cells, or PBMCs.

Original data processing: Estimated nucleated cell counts came from reference gene primer amplification. Sequencing was performed with immunoSEQ multiplex PCR; in TCRdb, only in-frame clones are kept and a portion is missing. V, J and clone size are taken as reported in that table, and D and trimming were inferred from the DNA itself. The top ten clones hold about 10% of a sample with approximately 180,000 clones, over 75% of them seen once. Germline assignment: CDR1 MDHEN and CDR2 SYDVKM. CDR3 length equals 12 residues. The ends were cut back, 3 bases at V and 11 bases at J, with 10 bases in the middle.

This chain uses TRBV28 with TRBJ1-4; possibly TRBD1 for D (5 bases). Sequences were obtained from peripheral blood. This TCR was recovered from a human donor with active or convalescent COVID-19. The donor label of this sample is uncertain. CDR3 sequence: CASSFREGKLFF. Written as DNA, the CDR3 is TGTGCCAGCAGTTTTAGGGAGGGGAAACTGTTTTTT.